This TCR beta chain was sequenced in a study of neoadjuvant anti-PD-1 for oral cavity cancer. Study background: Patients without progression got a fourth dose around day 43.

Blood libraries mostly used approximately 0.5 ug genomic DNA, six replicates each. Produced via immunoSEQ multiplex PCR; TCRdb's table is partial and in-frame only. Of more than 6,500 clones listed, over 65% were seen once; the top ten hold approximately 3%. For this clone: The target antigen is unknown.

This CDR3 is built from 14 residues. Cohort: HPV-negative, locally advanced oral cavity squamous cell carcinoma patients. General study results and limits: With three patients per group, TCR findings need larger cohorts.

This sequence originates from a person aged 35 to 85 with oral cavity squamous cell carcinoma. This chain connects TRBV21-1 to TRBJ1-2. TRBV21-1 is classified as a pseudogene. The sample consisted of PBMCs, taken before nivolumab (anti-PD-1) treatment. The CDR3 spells CASSKFGAYYGYTF. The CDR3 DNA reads TGTGCCAGCAGCAAATTCGGCGCCTACTATGGCTACACCTTC.